The next 5 T cell receptor beta chains were all read from a single sample in a study of lymphopenia after photon versus proton radiotherapy. TCRdb keeps only in-frame clones here, not all; method: immunoSEQ multiplex PCR. This table has around 18,000 clones, around 83% appearing once. Sequenced here: peripheral blood, sampled from a patient treated with proton-based radiotherapy. The receptor set was obtained from a man between 70 and 80 years old with pancreatic cancer.

This chain connects TRBV11-1 to TRBJ2-1; D is perhaps TRBD1 or TRBD2 (6 bases each). Trimming took off 2 bases at V and 2 bases at J, with 13 bases between the two ends. The CDR3 has 16 amino acids. CDR1 SGHAT and CDR2 FQDESV come from the germline V gene (reference sequence). For the CDR3, the DNA is TGTGCCAGCAGCTTAAGAGGGGGGTACACCTACAATGAGCAGTTCTTC. This gives the protein CASSLRGGYTYNEQFF. The variable domain in full, with the rest retrieved from reference TRBV11-1 and TRBJ2-1, is EAEVAQSPRYKITEKSQAVAFWCDPISGHATLYWYRQILGQGPELLVQFQDESVVDDSQLPKDRFSAERLKGVDSTLKIQPAELGDSAMYLCASSLRGGYTYNEQFFGPGTRLTVL.

The chain joins TRBV6-4 to TRBJ1-2, with D unclear. The germline CDR1 and CDR2 sequences are MRHNA and SNTAGT. V shed 3 bases and J shed 3 bases, with 8 bases lying between them. The CDR3 is made up of 13 amino acids. The CDR3, as DNA: TGTGCCAGCAGTGAGGGAAGGGACTATGGCTACACCTTC. Protein: CASSEGRDYGYTF.

V gene TRBV19 combines with J gene TRBJ1-4; no firm D call. Trimming took 4 bases from V and 6 from J, leaving 9 bases between them. CDR3 length: 13 amino acids. CDR1 and CDR2 from the germline V gene are LNHDA and SQIVND (reference sequence). CDR3 coding DNA: TGTGCCAGTAGTAGCTCTTACGATGAAAAACTGTTTTTT. Protein product: CASSSSYDEKLFF.

This chain joins TRBV5-4 and TRBJ2-7; D unresolved. CDR1 SGHNT and CDR2 YYREEE come from the germline V gene (reference sequence). CDR3 length: 14 residues. Trimming stripped 3 bases from V and 7 bases from J, with 17 bases between. The DNA for the CDR3 is TGTGCCAGCAGCTCGAAGCGCGCTGAAGGGGAGCAGTACTTC. It is translated as CASSSKRAEGEQYF.

The chain is built from TRBV5-4 and TRBJ2-1, with 7 bases aligning to TRBD2. This CDR3 contains 16 residues. Germline CDR1 reads SGHNT; CDR2 reads YYREEE (reference sequence). With V trimmed by 4 bases and J by 4 bases, 11 bases remained unmatched. DNA for the CDR3: TGTGCCAGCAGCCCTCAAAGAGGGACTAATTACAATGAGCAGTTCTTC. It translates to CASSPQRGTNYNEQFF.